Listed here are 26 T cell receptor beta chains from one sample, sequenced in a study of CD8 T cells in ankylosing spondylitis. Study-level findings and limits: Made up of 7 to 9 highly homologous variants, a TCR beta motif appeared characteristic of ankylosing spondylitis blood.

For these TCRs, the target antigens are not known. Via MiXCR, TCRdb re-called the 5' RACE reads, giving one row per CDR3 protein. In the table there are 470,000 or so distinct CDR3 sequences, 25% to 30% of which are singletons. Sequenced sample: blood, either unsorted or a sorted T cell fraction (not recorded which). These receptors came from a male donor with ankylosing spondylitis.

This chain connects TRBV3-1 to TRBJ1-5; 9 nucleotides match TRBD1. This CDR3 is 15 amino acids long. Germline values: CDR1 LGHDT, CDR2 YNNKEL (reference sequence). V gave up 3 bases and J gave up 7 bases; unmatched junction bases: 7. This chain's CDR3 is CASSQTQGAGQPQHF. CDR3 in DNA: TGTGCCAGCAGCCAGACACAGGGGGCTGGGCAGCCCCAGCATTTT. The full variable domain, in which reference TRBV3-1 and TRBJ1-5 provide the parts outside the CDR3, is DTAVSQTPKYLVTQMGNDKSIKCEQNLGHDTMYWYKQDSKKFLKIMFSYNNKELIINETVPNRFSPKSPDKAHLNLHINSLELGDSAVYFCASSQTQGAGQPQHFGDGTRLSIL.

In its sample, this clonotype was seen a few times. The V and J genes are TRBV12-3 or TRBV12-4 and TRBJ2-1, with TRBD1 as a possible D gene (7 bases). The CDR3 is 15 residues long. V lost 6 bases, J lost 7 bases, and 19 bases lay in between. CDR3 in amino acids: CASSQGGRGTNEQFF. CDR3 bases: TGTGCCAGCAGCCAGGGGGGACGGGGAACAAATGAGCAGTTCTTC.

The chain couples TRBV5-1 to TRBJ1-2, with unresolved D. Per the germline V gene, CDR1 is SGHRS and CDR2 is YFSETQ. Trimming stripped 4 bases from V and 0 bases from J, with 10 bases between. The length of the CDR3 is 14 residues. CDR3 sequence: CASSLGLSNYGYTF. In DNA form, the CDR3 reads TGCGCCAGCAGCCTGGGTCTTTCTAACTATGGCTACACCTTC.

V is TRBV5-5 and J is TRBJ2-4; D unresolved. Germline-derived CDR1 and CDR2 are SGHKS and YYEKEE (reference sequence). The CDR3 has 15 residues. Trimming removed 5 bases from V and 5 bases from J, with 17 bases in between. For the CDR3, the DNA is TGTGCCAGCAGACAAGGTCGACTCGGGCAAAACATTCAGTACTTC. It specifies CASRQGRLGQNIQYF.

The chain couples TRBV9 to TRBJ2-1; the D gene is possibly TRBD2 (6 bases). V lost 4 bases and J 4 bases, leaving 15 bases between the germline ends. Germline CDR1 and CDR2: SGDLS and YYNGEE. The CDR3 consists of 15 residues. The CDR3 nucleotides are TGTGCCAGCAGCCCGCAAGGACTACCGTACAATGAGCAGTTCTTC. This sequence encodes CASSPQGLPYNEQFF.

This chain joins TRBV3-1 and TRBJ2-1; the match to TRBD1 covers 9 bases. The CDR3 sequence is 15 residues long. V was pared by 6 bases and J by 8 bases, with 11 bases of the junction left unmatched. Germline lookup yields CDR1 LGHDT and CDR2 YNNKEL (reference sequence). The chain's CDR3 is CASRRTGTGTDEQFF. The CDR3 DNA sequence: TGTGCCAGCAGGCGAACCGGGACAGGGACCGATGAGCAGTTCTTC.

The chain employs TRBV4-2 and TRBJ1-6; maybe TRBD1 (5 bases). Germline V lookup: CDR1 LGHNA, CDR2 YNFKEQ. This CDR3 spans 15 amino acids. V was shortened by 5 bases and J by 9 bases, with 17 bases between the two germline ends. CDR3: CASSTEGRAASPLHF. The CDR3 DNA sequence: TGTGCCAGCAGCACGGAGGGCAGGGCTGCTTCACCCCTCCACTTT.

This clonotype has only a few counts. The V and J genes are TRBV20-1 and TRBJ2-5, with a possible D match to TRBD2 (5 bases). From germline, CDR1 is DFQATT and CDR2 SNEGSKA (reference sequence). The CDR3 is 14 amino acids. V dropped 0 bases and J dropped 7 bases, with 15 bases sitting between them. The DNA for the CDR3 is TGCAGTGCTAGAGAGGGTAGCGCCCCCGGGACCCAGTACTTC. Translation gives CSAREGSAPGTQYF.

A word on this clonotype: One junction end disagrees with the germline gene, perhaps due to a read error. The J gene is TRBJ2-1, the V gene TRBV7-2, with 9 bases fitting TRBD2. CDR1 SGHTA and CDR2 FQGNSA come from the germline V gene. The CDR3 has 14 amino acids. The CDR3 is CASNLLAGYNEQFF. The CDR3 coding sequence is TGTGCCAGCAACTTACTAGCGGGTTACAATGAGCAGTTCTTC.

The rearrangement uses TRBV3-1 and TRBJ2-5, with D possibly being TRBD1 or TRBD2 (5 bases each). This CDR3 is built from 15 residues. CDR1 LGHDT and CDR2 YNNKEL come from the germline V gene (reference sequence). Deletions cut 1 base from V and 2 bases from J, with 11 bases between. The CDR3 nucleotides read TGTGCCAGCAGCCAAGGGTTCGGGACGCAAGAGACCCAGTACTTC. It translates to CASSQGFGTQETQYF.

This chain uses TRBV5-6 with TRBJ2-1; D is tentatively TRBD1 or TRBD2 (5 bases each). Trimming left V 7 bases short and J 4 bases short, with 12 bases between. Germline CDR1 reads SGHDT; CDR2 reads YYEEEE. The CDR3 consists of 13 residues. The CDR3 DNA reads as TGTGCCAGCCCCTGGGGACCTTACAATGAGCAGTTCTTC. Encoded protein: CASPWGPYNEQFF. The full variable domain, rest sourced from reference TRBV5-6 and TRBJ2-1, is DAGVTQSPTHLIKTRGQQVTLRCSPKSGHDTVSWYQQALGQGPQFIFQYYEEEERQRGNFPDRFSGHQFPNYSSELNVNALLLGDSALYLCASPWGPYNEQFFGPGTRLTVL.

This clonotype was counted between two and nine times. V is TRBV3-1 and J is TRBJ2-7; 9 positions match TRBD2. V was pared by 3 bases and J by 4 bases, with 4 bases of the junction left unmatched. The germline CDR1 and CDR2 sequences are LGHDT and YNNKEL (reference sequence). The CDR3 contains 14 residues. In nucleotides, the CDR3 is TGTGCCAGCAGCCAGGGACTAGCTGATTACGAGCAGTACTTC. Translated: CASSQGLADYEQYF.

In this sample, this clonotype turned up once. The rearrangement uses TRBV2 and TRBJ1-5; possible D gene TRBD1, 5 bases. CDR1 SNHLY and CDR2 FYNNEI come from the germline V gene. CDR3 length equals 15 residues. The V end was cut by 0 bases, the J end by 6 bases, with 12 bases between. This CDR3 reads CASSEAWGRGQPQHF. CDR3 nucleotide sequence: TGTGCCAGCAGTGAAGCATGGGGTAGGGGTCAGCCCCAGCATTTT.

This clonotype was observed a few times. The genes are TRBV20-1 and TRBJ2-2; the D gene is possibly TRBD1 (6 bases). The germline CDR1 and CDR2 sequences are DFQATT and SNEGSKA (reference sequence). The CDR3 is made up of 15 amino acids. Trimming removed 2 bases at V and 5 bases at J, with 15 bases between. CDR3 bases: TGCAGTGCTAGAAAGGGACATCGGATAACCGGGGAGCTGTTTTTT. It translates to CSARKGHRITGELFF.

The rearrangement links TRBV18 to TRBJ2-1, with D possibly being TRBD1 (6 bases). In germline, CDR1 is KGHSH, CDR2 LQKENI. Trimming stripped 2 bases from V and 5 bases from J, with 13 bases between. The CDR3 has 15 residues. CDR3 DNA: TGTGCCAGCTCACCAATCCAGGGGCGCGACAATGAGCAGTTCTTC. It specifies CASSPIQGRDNEQFF.

This clonotype turned up a few times. This chain joins TRBV10-3 and TRBJ1-2; no reliable D call. The germline CDR1 and CDR2 sequences are ENHRY and SYGVKD. V was pared by 2 bases and J by 1 base, with 23 bases between. The CDR3 sequence is 19 residues long. The CDR3 reads CAISEPMGGEVPSNYGYTF. Written as DNA, the CDR3 is TGTGCCATCAGTGAGCCGATGGGTGGAGAGGTACCGAGTAACTATGGCTACACCTTC.

The table lists this clonotype with a few counts. This chain connects TRBV28 to TRBJ2-5; 14 bases agree with TRBD2. The germline CDR1 and CDR2 sequences are MDHEN and SYDVKM. This CDR3 region has 14 residues. The CDR3 protein is CATGLAGVVETQYF. The CDR3 nucleotides read TGTGCTACGGGACTAGCGGGAGTCGTCGAGACCCAGTACTTC.

The chain links TRBV5-1 to TRBJ2-1; D is unresolved. With 1 base removed from V and 1 base from J, the gap between germline ends came to 6 bases. Germline values: CDR1 SGHRS, CDR2 YFSETQ. The CDR3 has 14 amino acids. DNA for the CDR3: TGCGCCAGCAGCTTGCCACAATCCTACAATGAGCAGTTCTTC. Its protein is CASSLPQSYNEQFF.

This chain joins TRBV7-2 and TRBJ2-3; no definite D call. Germline CDR1 is SGHTA and CDR2 is FQGNSA. The CDR3 sequence is 14 residues long. The ends were cut back, 2 bases at V and 0 bases at J, with 6 bases in the middle. This chain's CDR3 is CASSLLRSTDTQYF. CDR3 DNA sequence: TGTGCCAGCAGCTTATTAAGGAGCACAGATACGCAGTATTTT.

Ten or more counts support this clonotype. The rearrangement links TRBV5-5 to TRBJ2-1; D is unclear. The V gene lost 1 base and the J gene lost 3 bases, with 2 bases spanning the gap. CDR1 is SGHKS and CDR2 is YYEKEE in the germline V gene (reference sequence). CDR3 length: 12 amino acids. This CDR3 is CASSLSYNEQFF. The CDR3 DNA reads TGTGCCAGCAGCTTGAGCTACAATGAGCAGTTCTTC.

This chain links TRBV10-2 with TRBJ2-1; D possibly corresponds to TRBD2 (6 bases). V was pared by 0 bases and J by 12 bases, with 15 bases between. The CDR3 contains 14 residues. The germline V gene encodes CDR1 WSHSY and CDR2 SAAADI. DNA of the CDR3: TGCGCCAGCAGTGAGTCAGGGCTAGCGACTCTGCAGTTCTTC. Residues: CASSESGLATLQFF.

The chain recombines TRBV20-1 with TRBJ2-1; 10 bases align to TRBD2. CDR3 size: 15 residues. The J segment lost 9 bases and the V segment lost 0 bases, leaving 8 bases of the junction unmatched. Germline values: CDR1 DFQATT, CDR2 SNEGSKA (reference sequence). CDR3 region: CSARDRIAGGIEQFF. For the CDR3, the DNA is TGCAGTGCTAGAGATCGGATAGCGGGAGGAATTGAGCAGTTCTTC.

This clonotype came up a few times. V gene TRBV20-1 combines with J gene TRBJ2-1, with D tentatively TRBD1 (5 bases). Looked up from germline, CDR1 is DFQATT and CDR2 is SNEGSKA (reference sequence). V lost 6 bases and J lost 7, with 25 bases in between. The CDR3 length is 16 residues. CDR3 DNA: TGCAGTGCCCATAACGTAGGGGAATGGTTGACGAATGAGCAGTTCTTC. Its protein is CSAHNVGEWLTNEQFF.

The chain uses TRBV11-3 and TRBJ2-7; D unresolved. V was pared by 2 bases and J by 7 bases, with 12 bases between. The CDR3 has 13 residues. The germline gives CDR1 SGHNT, CDR2 YENEEA. CDR3 nucleotide sequence: TGTGCCAGCAGCTTATTAGTCTCCGGGGAGCAGTACGTC. This translates into CASSLLVSGEQYV.

This clonotype has only a few counts. The V and J genes are TRBV16 and TRBJ2-1; D uncertain. Germline V gene data show CDR1 as KGHSY and CDR2 as FQNENV. With 1 base removed from V and 0 bases from J, the gap between germline ends came to 7 bases. The CDR3 contains 15 residues. DNA for the CDR3: TGTGCCAGCAGCCAATTGGCCAGCTCCTACAATGAGCAGTTCTTC. Translation gives CASSQLASSYNEQFF.

The chain recombines TRBV24-1 with TRBJ1-2; 7 bases are a match to TRBD1. V lost 3 bases and J lost 8; bases outside the gene matches: 8. The CDR3 sequence is 14 residues long. The germline V gene has CDR1 KGHDR and CDR2 SFDVKD. This CDR3 is CATSDAGQRSGYTF. DNA of the CDR3: TGTGCCACCAGTGATGCGGGACAGAGAAGCGGCTACACCTTC.